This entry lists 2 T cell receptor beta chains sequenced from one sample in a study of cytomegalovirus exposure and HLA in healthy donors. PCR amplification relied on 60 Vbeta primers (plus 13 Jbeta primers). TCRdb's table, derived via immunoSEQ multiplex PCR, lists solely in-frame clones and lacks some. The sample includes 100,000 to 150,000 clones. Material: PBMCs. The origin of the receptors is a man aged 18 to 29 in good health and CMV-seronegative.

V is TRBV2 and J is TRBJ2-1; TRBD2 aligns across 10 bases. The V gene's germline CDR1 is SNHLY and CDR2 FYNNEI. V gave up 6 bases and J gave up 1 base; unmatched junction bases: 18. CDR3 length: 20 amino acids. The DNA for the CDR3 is TGTGCCAGCAGCAGCGCCACCTCACCCGGACTAGCGGCTTCCTACAATGAGCAGTTCTTC. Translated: CASSSATSPGLAASYNEQFF.

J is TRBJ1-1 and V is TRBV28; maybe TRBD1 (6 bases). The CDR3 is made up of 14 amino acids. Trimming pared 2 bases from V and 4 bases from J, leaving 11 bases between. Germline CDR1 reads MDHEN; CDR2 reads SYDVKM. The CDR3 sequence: CASSLPQGTTEAFF. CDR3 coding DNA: TGTGCCAGCAGTTTACCCCAGGGGACCACTGAAGCTTTCTTT.